The 30 T cell receptor beta chains presented below share a single source sample, sequenced in a study of shared clonotypes between healthy human individuals. Produced via immunoSEQ multiplex PCR; TCRdb's table is partial and in-frame only. The profile shows under 2,500,000 clones, 95% of them singletons. The sample consisted of naive CD4+ T cells sorted from blood. The subset is: CD45RA+ positively selected. The source is a man younger than 30 in good health.

V usage is TRBV6-1 and J usage is TRBJ1-4; D ambiguous. Trimming took off 7 bases at V and 6 bases at J, with 9 bases between the two ends. The CDR3 is made up of 12 amino acids. Germline V lookup: CDR1 MNHNS, CDR2 SASEGT. CDR3 nucleotide sequence: TGTGCCAGCAAGTTACCGGATGAAAAACTGTTTTTT. Translation gives CASKLPDEKLFF.

To note about this clone: Additional DNA sequences in this sample encode the identical CDR3. This chain links TRBV5-1 with TRBJ2-7; D is undetermined. Germline assignment: CDR1 SGHRS and CDR2 YFSETQ. Trimming stripped 0 bases from V and 2 bases from J, with 3 bases between. The CDR3 has 12 residues. Here the CDR3 DNA reads TGCGCCAGCAGCTTGGGAGCCTACGAGCAGTACTTC. Its translation: CASSLGAYEQYF.

The gene calls are TRBV7-2 and TRBJ1-6; the D gene is possibly TRBD1 (5 bases). V was clipped by 5 bases and J by 10 bases, with 12 bases between them. The CDR3 length is 13 residues. Germline assignment: CDR1 SGHTA and CDR2 FQGNSA. The CDR3 reads CASSTTTVSPLHF. In DNA, the CDR3 is TGTGCCAGCAGCACCACGACAGTATCACCCCTCCACTTT.

As to this clone: Distinct nucleotide sequences in the sample also encode this CDR3. V is TRBV4-1 and J is TRBJ2-2, with 14 bases matching TRBD2. The ends lost 1 base at V and 1 base at J; junction bases unmatched: 5. The germline V gene has CDR1 MGHRA and CDR2 YSYEKL. There are 19 residues in the CDR3. Here the CDR3 reads CASSQVTSGRVGNTGELFF. The DNA of the CDR3 is TGCGCCAGCAGCCAAGTGACTAGCGGGAGGGTGGGGAACACCGGGGAGCTGTTTTTT.

The chain couples TRBV5-1 to TRBJ1-2; a weak D match, TRBD1 (6 bases). Germline CDR1 SGHRS, CDR2 YFSETQ. The CDR3 runs 13 residues. Trimming removed 1 base at V and 3 bases at J, with 7 bases between. CDR3 nucleotides: TGCGCCAGCAGCTTGAGACAGGACTATGGCTACACCTTC. Translation: CASSLRQDYGYTF.

The chain employs TRBV15 and TRBJ2-3; TRBD2 agrees at 7 bases. Germline values: CDR1 LNHNV, CDR2 YYDKDF (reference sequence). The length of the CDR3 is 16 residues. The junction had 10 bases not matched to a gene; V was cut back by 3 bases and J by 4 bases. This CDR3 reads CATSSRQRGGADTQYF. CDR3 nucleotide sequence: TGTGCCACCAGCAGCCGCCAGCGGGGCGGAGCAGATACGCAGTATTTT. Full variable domain (outside the CDR3, taken from reference TRBV15 and TRBJ2-3): DAMVIQNPRYQVTQFGKPVTLSCSQTLNHNVMYWYQQKSSQAPKLLFHYYDKDFNNEADTPDNFQSRRPNTSFCFLDIRSPGLGDTAMYLCATSSRQRGGADTQYFGPGTRLTVL.

V is TRBV18 and J is TRBJ2-5; 7 bases fit TRBD1. From germline, CDR1 is KGHSH and CDR2 LQKENI. CDR3 length: 14 amino acids. V dropped 7 bases and J dropped 2; count of bases not matched to a gene: 7. DNA for the CDR3: TGTGCCAGCTTGGCCGGGACAGCACAAGAGACCCAGTACTTC. The encoded protein is CASLAGTAQETQYF.

V usage is TRBV7-6 and J usage is TRBJ2-7; 7 bases match TRBD1. Trimming cost V 3 bases and J 3 bases; bases outside gene matches: 11. Germline CDR1 reads SGHVS; CDR2 reads FNYEAQ. This CDR3 contains 16 residues. The CDR3 loop is CASSFDPDRAFYEQYF. CDR3 sequence (DNA): TGTGCCAGCAGCTTCGACCCCGACAGGGCCTTCTACGAGCAGTACTTC. The complete variable domain, with remaining parts taken from reference TRBV7-6 and TRBJ2-7, reads GAGVSQSPRYKVTKRGQDVALRCDPISGHVSLYWYRQALGQGPEFLTYFNYEAQQDKSGLPNDRFSAERPEGSISTLTIQRTEQRDSAMYRCASSFDPDRAFYEQYFGPGTRLTVT.

The chain couples TRBV6-6 to TRBJ2-7, with TRBD1 matching over 8 bases. V was clipped by 2 bases and J by 0 bases; unmatched bases: 6. CDR3 length equals 16 residues. CDR1 and CDR2 (germline): MNHNY, SVGAGI (reference sequence). In DNA, the CDR3 is TGTGCCAGCAGTTACCCCGGCCAGGGGGCCTCCTACGAGCAGTACTTC. Its protein is CASSYPGQGASYEQYF.

This clone appeared once. The chain is built from TRBV5-1 and TRBJ1-3; 7 nucleotides match TRBD1. Germline assignment: CDR1 SGHRS and CDR2 YFSETQ. The CDR3 has 16 amino acids. The trim removed 0 bases at V and 1 base at J, leaving 4 bases unmatched. CDR3 DNA: TGCGCCAGCAGCTTGGCCCAGGGGGTATCTGGAAACACCATATATTTT. Its protein product is CASSLAQGVSGNTIYF.

CDR3 loop: CASSGLAGEFAEQFF. The CDR3, as DNA: TGTGCCAGCAGCGGACTAGCGGGAGAATTCGCTGAGCAGTTCTTC. The chain couples TRBV2 to TRBJ2-1; 13 bases match TRBD2. This CDR3 region has 15 residues. V trimming: 6 bases; J trimming: 9 bases; junction bases outside the gene matches: 8. Germline CDR1 reads SNHLY; CDR2 reads FYNNEI. The full variable domain, with the rest looked up from reference TRBV2 and TRBJ2-1, is EPEVTQTPSHQVTQMGQEVILRCVPISNHLYFYWYRQILGQKVEFLVSFYNNEISEKSEIFDDQFSVERPDGSNFTLKIRSTKLEDSAMYFCASSGLAGEFAEQFFGPGTRLTVL.

The sample holds one count of this clone. The chain recombines TRBV18 with TRBJ1-1; no definite D call. The V gene's germline CDR1 is KGHSH and CDR2 LQKENI. The V end lost 3 bases, the J end lost 2 bases, and 13 bases lay between the germline ends. The CDR3 has 15 residues. CDR3 bases: TGTGCCAGCTCACCGTCGGAGTGGGCTAACACTGAAGCTTTCTTT. Translated: CASSPSEWANTEAFF. Full variable domain (remainder filled in from reference TRBV18 and TRBJ1-1): NAGVMQNPRHLVRRRGQEARLRCSPMKGHSHVYWYRQLPEEGLKFMVYLQKENIIDESGMPKERFSAEFPKEGPSILRIQQVVRGDSAAYFCASSPSEWANTEAFFGQGTRLTVV.

This chain joins TRBV5-1 and TRBJ1-5, with TRBD1 identical over 7 bases. CDR3 length: 17 residues. The V and J ends lost 0 bases and 7 bases, in that order; junction bases with no gene match: 13. Germline V gives CDR1 SGHRS, CDR2 YFSETQ. The CDR3 here is CASSLEDRQESSQPQHF. The DNA for the CDR3 is TGCGCCAGCAGCTTGGAGGACAGGCAGGAGAGTAGCCAGCCCCAGCATTTT.

This rearrangement joins TRBV6-5 to TRBJ2-2; 8 nucleotides align to TRBD2. The CDR3 runs 14 residues. Germline lookup yields CDR1 MNHEY and CDR2 SVGAGI. V gave up 4 bases and J gave up 4 bases; unmatched junction bases: 2. The CDR3 nucleotides read TGTGCCAGCAGTTCCCTAGCGGGCACCGGGGAGCTGTTTTTT. It is translated as CASSSLAGTGELFF.

V and J are TRBV30 and TRBJ2-7, with 8 positions matching TRBD2. Trimming took 5 bases from V and 0 from J; bases not matched to a gene: 6. The germline V gene encodes CDR1 GTSNPN and CDR2 SVGIG (reference sequence). The CDR3 has 14 amino acids. The CDR3 DNA follows: TGTGCCTGGGACTCGGGGGGGCTCTCCTACGAGCAGTACTTC. Translation gives CAWDSGGLSYEQYF.

The chain joins TRBV6-5 to TRBJ1-2; 10 bases line up with TRBD1. CDR1 and CDR2 (germline): MNHEY, SVGAGI. V trimming: 8 bases; J trimming: 7 bases; junction bases outside the gene matches: 4. This CDR3 has 12 residues. The CDR3 DNA reads as TGTGCCAGCGGACAGGGGGAGAGTGGCTACACCTTC. Translating it yields CASGQGESGYTF.

V gene TRBV19 combines with J gene TRBJ2-7; D uncertain. Germline CDR1 reads LNHDA; CDR2 reads SQIVND (reference sequence). The V and J ends lost 3 bases and 2 bases respectively, with 8 bases between them. The CDR3 length is 13 residues. The CDR3 region is CASSMKQPYEQYF. The CDR3 region has the DNA TGTGCCAGTAGTATGAAACAGCCCTACGAGCAGTACTTC.

V usage is TRBV7-6 and J usage is TRBJ2-3; 10 positions match TRBD1. There are 17 residues in the CDR3. J lost 5 bases, V lost 5 bases, and 13 bases had no gene match. Germline CDR1 SGHVS, CDR2 FNYEAQ. The CDR3 coding sequence is TGTGCCAGCAGCCGCTACGCCGGGACAGGGGTCAAAGATACGCAGTATTTT. This encodes CASSRYAGTGVKDTQYF.

This chain uses TRBV6-1 with TRBJ2-7; D unresolved. CDR1 is MNHNS and CDR2 is SASEGT in the germline V gene. The CDR3 spans 12 residues. The ends were cut back, 6 bases at V and 6 bases at J, with 12 bases in the middle. DNA for the CDR3: TGTGCCAGCAGATCTTTACCTGGCGAGCAGTACTTC. Its translation is CASRSLPGEQYF.

J is TRBJ2-1 and V is TRBV6-6, with a possible D match to TRBD2 (5 bases). CDR1 is MNHNY and CDR2 is SVGAGI in the germline V gene (reference sequence). The CDR3 is 13 amino acids. V was cut by 10 bases and J by 8 bases, with 18 bases left in between. The CDR3 region is CATSRLRIDEQFF. The CDR3 bases are TGTGCCACTAGCAGACTAAGGATCGATGAGCAGTTCTTC.

CDR3 coding DNA: TGTGCCAGCAGCTTCTGGGGCCCGAGCTCCTACAATGAGCAGTTCTTC. Translating it yields CASSFWGPSSYNEQFF. The chain employs TRBV7-2 and TRBJ2-1; the D gene is possibly TRBD1 (5 bases). There are 16 residues in the CDR3. Germline values: CDR1 SGHTA, CDR2 FQGNSA. Trimming left V 3 bases short and J 0 bases short, with 12 bases between.

For this clone: This specimen includes other DNA sequences encoding the same CDR3. This chain joins TRBV5-1 and TRBJ1-1; D possibly corresponds to TRBD1 (5 bases). CDR1 is SGHRS and CDR2 is YFSETQ in the germline V gene. The CDR3 contains 13 residues. V shed 2 bases and J shed 6 bases, with 11 bases lying between them. The CDR3 DNA reads as TGCGCCAGCAGCTTTCAGGGTATCCCTGAAGCTTTCTTT. The encoded protein is CASSFQGIPEAFF. Variable domain in full (rest from reference TRBV5-1 and TRBJ1-1): KAGVTQTPRYLIKTRGQQVTLSCSPISGHRSVSWYQQTPGQGLQFLFEYFSETQRNKGNFPGRFSGRQFSNSRSEMNVSTLELGDSALYLCASSFQGIPEAFFGQGTRLTVV.

In this sample, this clone turned up once. V and J are TRBV9 and TRBJ2-1, with 8 bases identical to TRBD1. The CDR3 covers 15 residues. The ends lost 5 bases at V and 1 base at J; junction bases unmatched: 5. The germline V gene has CDR1 SGDLS and CDR2 YYNGEE. CDR3: CASSFGQGSYNEQFF. CDR3 coding DNA: TGTGCCAGCAGTTTTGGACAGGGATCCTACAATGAGCAGTTCTTC.

V gene TRBV5-1 combines with J gene TRBJ2-2; 9 bases line up with TRBD2. Germline trimming cut 0 bases from V and 6 bases from J; bases unmatched to any gene: 3. CDR3 length equals 15 residues. In germline, CDR1 is SGHRS, CDR2 YFSETQ. The CDR3 DNA is TGCGCCAGCAGCTTGGAGGGACTAGCCTCCGGGGAGCTGTTTTTT. It specifies CASSLEGLASGELFF.

Notes on this clone: This sample also contains other DNA sequences that code for the same CDR3. CDR3 protein: CASSQGSTGNTIYF. The DNA of the CDR3 is TGCGCCAGCAGCCAGGGAAGCACAGGAAACACCATATATTTT. V gene TRBV5-1 combines with J gene TRBJ1-3; possibly TRBD1 for D (5 bases). Germline loops: CDR1 SGHRS, CDR2 YFSETQ. V shed 4 bases and J shed 4 bases, with 12 bases lying between them. The CDR3 is made up of 14 amino acids.

The V call is TRBV19, the J call TRBJ1-5, with 8 bases that match TRBD1. The CDR3 has 16 residues. CDR1 and CDR2 (germline): LNHDA, SQIVND (reference sequence). The V and J ends lost 0 bases and 6 bases, in that order; junction bases with no gene match: 7. CDR3 residues: CASSIDRTGPGQPQHF. CDR3 coding DNA: TGTGCCAGTAGTATAGATCGGACAGGGCCCGGTCAGCCCCAGCATTTT.

This sequence joins TRBV18 and TRBJ1-4; 9 bases align to TRBD1. V shed 3 bases and J 5 bases; nucleotides not matched to a gene: 4. The CDR3 sequence is 15 residues long. CDR1 KGHSH and CDR2 LQKENI come from the germline V gene. The chain's CDR3 is CASSPLGTGNEKLFF. The DNA for the CDR3 is TGTGCCAGCTCACCCCTCGGGACAGGGAATGAAAAACTGTTTTTT.

There are a few counts of this clone. V is TRBV5-8 and J is TRBJ1-4; no definite D call. V was pared by 2 bases and J by 5 bases, with 16 bases between. The germline gives CDR1 SGHTS, CDR2 YDEGEE. The CDR3 loop spans 16 amino acids. CDR3 nucleotides: TGTGCCAGCAGCTTTGGTCAGGCTACCAGCAATGAAAAACTGTTTTTT. Residues: CASSFGQATSNEKLFF.

About this clone: This sample includes further DNA sequences coding for the same CDR3. The chain has TRBV11-2 and TRBJ2-7, with D unclear. Trimming removed 1 base at V and 6 bases at J, with 4 bases between. This CDR3 spans 11 amino acids. Germline V gives CDR1 SGHAT, CDR2 FQNNGV. The CDR3 nucleotides read TGTGCCAGCAGCTTAGTCGGCGAGCAGTACTTC. Translating gives CASSLVGEQYF.

V is TRBV10-3 and J is TRBJ2-1, with 8 bases identical to TRBD1. The CDR3 is 16 residues long. With V trimmed by 0 bases and J by 5 bases, 6 bases remained unmatched. Germline CDR1 ENHRY, CDR2 SYGVKD. This CDR3 reads CAISESRTGMDNEQFF. In nucleotides, the CDR3 is TGTGCCATCAGTGAGTCGAGGACAGGGATGGACAATGAGCAGTTCTTC.